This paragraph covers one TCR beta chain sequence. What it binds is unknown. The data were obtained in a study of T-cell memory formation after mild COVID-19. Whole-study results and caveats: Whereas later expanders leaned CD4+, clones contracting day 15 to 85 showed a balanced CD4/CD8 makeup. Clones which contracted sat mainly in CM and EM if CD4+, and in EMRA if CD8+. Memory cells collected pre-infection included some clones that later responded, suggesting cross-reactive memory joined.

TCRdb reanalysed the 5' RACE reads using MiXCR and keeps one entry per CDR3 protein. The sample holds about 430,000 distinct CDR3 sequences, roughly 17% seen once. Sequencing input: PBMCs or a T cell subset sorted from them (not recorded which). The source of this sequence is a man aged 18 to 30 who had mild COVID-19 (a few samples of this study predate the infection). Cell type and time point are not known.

CDR3 bases: TGCGCCAGCGGCCTAGGGATGGACGAGCAGTACTTC. Its translation is CASGLGMDEQYF. This sequence joins TRBV5-1 and TRBJ2-7; D is ambiguous. Trimming pared 7 bases from V and 5 bases from J, leaving 13 bases between. The CDR3 sequence is 12 residues long. Germline V gene data show CDR1 as SGHRS and CDR2 as YFSETQ. Together with reference TRBV5-1 and TRBJ2-7, the CDR3 gives the full variable domain: KAGVTQTPRYLIKTRGQQVTLSCSPISGHRSVSWYQQTPGQGLQFLFEYFSETQRNKGNFPGRFSGRQFSNSRSEMNVSTLELGDSALYLCASGLGMDEQYFGPGTRLTVT.